This is a list of T cell receptor beta chains from one sample in a study of T cells after yellow fever vaccination. Via MiXCR, TCRdb re-called the 5' RACE reads, giving one row per CDR3 protein. Of tens of thousands of distinct CDR3 sequences in the sample, 4.4% were seen once. Sequencing used CD8+ T cells sorted from PBMCs, obtained 5 days after the yellow fever booster vaccination. These TCRs come from a man aged 25-40 years who received the YFV17D yellow fever vaccine. Both conserved end residues are part of each CDR3. A D gene is named only where the DNA matches it firmly.

j_call d_call v_call cdr3_aa
TRBJ2-1 TRBD2 TRBV20-1 CSANEGGPEDEQFF
TRBJ2-1 NA TRBV6-5 CASRSGLMGNEQFF
TRBJ2-3 NA TRBV6-5 CASSYSSGDPDTQYF
TRBJ2-7 TRBD1 TRBV7-2 CASRRTGVNPSYEQYF
TRBJ2-7 NA TRBV28 CASSPSPYEQYF
TRBJ2-7 NA TRBV30 CAWSDFASYEQYF
TRBJ2-2 NA TRBV19 CASSIGPFTGELFF
TRBJ1-1 TRBD1 TRBV5-6 CASSLETGSRNTEAFF
TRBJ1-2 NA TRBV7-2 CASSLLTGEGYTF
TRBJ1-3 NA TRBV4-3 CASSLGYRSSGNTIYF
TRBJ2-3 TRBD2 TRBV10-3 CAISGVSGRGTDTQYF
TRBJ2-2 TRBD2 TRBV20-1 CCARGISGRVGGELFF
TRBJ2-5 NA TRBV7-2 CASSLFYGNQETQYF
TRBJ2-1 TRBD2 TRBV2 CASSDPLGTSGTHEQFF
TRBJ1-4 NA TRBV20-1 CSAEDPDTNEKLFF
TRBJ2-1 NA TRBV5-1 CASSLGANEQFF
TRBJ1-1 TRBD1 TRBV18 CASSQGASEAFF
TRBJ2-3 TRBD2 TRBV7-9 CASSSLAGGLSDTQYF
TRBJ2-1 TRBD2 TRBV7-9 CASRPILAGLMYNEQFF
TRBJ2-7 TRBD2 TRBV28 CASSLSGLAPGGSYEQYF
TRBJ1-2 NA TRBV14 CASSQDQETGGNYGYTF
TRBJ1-1 NA TRBV7-2 CASSQKAAINTEAFF
TRBJ2-3 TRBD2 TRBV20-1 CSARDLEREPDTQYF
TRBJ2-2 NA TRBV30 CAWSRQRAPYANTGELFF
TRBJ2-5 NA TRBV14 CASSQDPPGPPETQYF
TRBJ2-3 NA TRBV19 CASSLSSPLSTDTQYF
TRBJ2-7 NA TRBV20-1 CSARDDGVPYEQYF
TRBJ2-5 NA TRBV24-1 CATSDLDSLGETQYF
TRBJ1-1 NA TRBV30 CAWRTPMNTEAFF
TRBJ2-5 NA TRBV20-1 CSARPENQETQYF
TRBJ2-2 TRBD2 TRBV5-4 CASSFWREPTGELFF
TRBJ2-7 NA TRBV6-6 CASSSTTGEQYF
TRBJ2-2 NA TRBV24-1 CATGDVNTGELFF
TRBJ2-7 NA TRBV29-1 CSVGLGDHEQYF
TRBJ2-1 TRBD2 TRBV20-1 CSARVGYEREVRVYNEQFF
TRBJ2-7 NA TRBV12-3/TRBV12-4 CASSAGLSISYEQYF
TRBJ2-2 NA TRBV7-8 CASSLASNTGELFF
TRBJ1-1 NA TRBV28 CASSLFGRMNTEAFF
TRBJ2-1 NA TRBV28 CASSSLVEGQRYNEQFF
TRBJ2-5 NA TRBV12-3/TRBV12-4 CASSLEVAEHQETQYF
TRBJ2-4 NA TRBV20-1 CSARDPWTSSNIQYF
TRBJ2-7 TRBD2 TRBV20-1 CSARALGRASYEQYF
TRBJ2-3 TRBD2 TRBV9 CASSAPGGSTDTHYF
TRBJ2-1 TRBD2 TRBV7-9 CASSLLKRGSNEQFF
TRBJ2-3 TRBD2 TRBV12-3/TRBV12-4 CASRDGRADTQYF
TRBJ1-3 NA TRBV9 CASSLGGAASGNTIYF
TRBJ2-5 NA TRBV19 CASSIDTGLPLASQYF
TRBJ2-3 TRBD2 TRBV12-3/TRBV12-4 CASSDSGGDTQYF
TRBJ2-4 TRBD1 TRBV27 CASSSLDRAGGIQYF
TRBJ2-3 TRBD2 TRBV7-8 CASSTHIAGRGDTQYF
TRBJ2-1 TRBD1 TRBV27 CASSSPGQGARNEQFF
TRBJ1-5 NA TRBV19 CASSSTGLSNQPQHF
TRBJ2-2 NA TRBV5-6 CASSVDFAQVFGELFF
TRBJ2-7 NA TRBV11-2 CASSPSHGSYEQYF
TRBJ2-7 NA TRBV7-8 CASSLVYSQYF